The next 15 T cell receptor beta chains were all read from a single sample in a study of blood T cells in healthy people across ages. Primers used in a second PCR of roughly 6 to 11 cycles were a sample-barcoded 5' primer and a J-beta primer mix. TCRdb reanalysed the 5' RACE reads using MiXCR and keeps one entry per CDR3 protein. The profile shows about 650,000 distinct CDR3 sequences, about 32% of them singletons. Sequences were obtained from blood. These receptors were obtained from a woman older than 75 in good health.

The chain is built from TRBV15 and TRBJ2-3; 7 bases line up with TRBD2. V gave up 0 bases and J gave up 1 base; unmatched junction bases: 16. This CDR3 is built from 20 residues. Germline V lookup: CDR1 LNHNV, CDR2 YYDKDF (reference sequence). The CDR3 spells CATSREGEGAHPVGTDTQYF. The CDR3 DNA reads as TGTGCCACCAGCAGAGAAGGGGAGGGTGCTCACCCTGTCGGCACAGATACGCAGTATTTT.

This clonotype was seen ten or more times. The chain employs TRBV5-1 and TRBJ1-1, with a weak D call TRBD1 (5 bases). The V end lost 4 bases, the J end lost 7 bases, and 17 bases lay between the germline ends. This CDR3 is 14 amino acids long. In germline, CDR1 is SGHRS, CDR2 YFSETQ. CDR3 residues: CASSPQDRAVEAFF. Written as DNA, the CDR3 is TGCGCCAGCAGCCCACAGGACCGAGCCGTTGAAGCTTTCTTT.

This chain links TRBV10-3 with TRBJ2-7, with D unclear. The tail of the sequence fits TRBJ2-5 better, so the J call may be wrong. The CDR3 loop spans 11 amino acids. In germline, CDR1 is ENHRY, CDR2 SYGVKD. CDR3: CAISESETQYF. The DNA of the CDR3 is TGTGCCATCAGTGAGTCTGAGACCCAGTACTTC.

This clonotype has at least ten counts. The chain recombines TRBV20-1 with TRBJ2-7; possible D gene TRBD1, 6 bases. Germline CDR1 and CDR2: DFQATT and SNEGSKA (reference sequence). The CDR3 covers 14 residues. V was shortened by 3 bases and J by 3 bases, with 15 bases between the two germline ends. The CDR3 sequence is CSARSLQGLYEQYF. CDR3 sequence (DNA): TGCAGTGCTAGGTCGTTACAGGGTCTCTACGAGCAGTACTTC.

Ten or more counts support this clonotype. The chain links TRBV20-1 to TRBJ1-2; TRBD1 is a possible D gene (5 bases). CDR3 size: 11 residues. Germline loops: CDR1 DFQATT, CDR2 SNEGSKA (reference sequence). Trimming pared 5 bases from V and 6 bases from J, leaving 10 bases between. CDR3 loop: CSASPGHGYTF. The DNA for the CDR3 is TGCAGTGCTTCCCCAGGGCATGGCTACACCTTC.

In the case of this clonotype: This may come from a read error, since a much larger clone is one base off. The CDR3 DNA reads as TGTGCCAGCAGCCCCCGGGCGGGCAAGGATACGCAGGATTTT. Translation gives CASSPRAGKDTQDF. This chain uses TRBV7-3 with TRBJ2-3, with D possibly TRBD2 on 5 matching bases. This CDR3 is 14 amino acids long. In germline, CDR1 is SGHTA, CDR2 FQGTGA.

This clonotype was seen at least ten times. V and J are TRBV7-2 and TRBJ2-5; 9 bases map to TRBD2. Per the germline V gene, CDR1 is SGHTA and CDR2 is FQGNSA. This CDR3 is 16 amino acids long. With V trimmed by 5 bases and J by 2 bases, 9 bases remained unmatched. Written as DNA, the CDR3 is TGTGCCAGCAGCCCCCGACTAGCGGATTCACAAGAGACCCAGTACTTC. This codes for CASSPRLADSQETQYF.

This chain joins TRBV20-1 and TRBJ1-1; D gene unclear. Germline V gives CDR1 DFQATT, CDR2 SNEGSKA (reference sequence). This CDR3 is built from 15 residues. CDR3 sequence: CSGEAGGPLNTEAFF. The CDR3 DNA follows: TGCAGCGGGGAGGCCGGAGGGCCCTTAAACACTGAAGCTTTCTTT.

In this sample, this clonotype turned up many times. The chain has TRBV5-6 and TRBJ1-1; D is uncertain. V gave up 3 bases and J gave up 1 base, with 13 bases separating them. Per the germline V gene, CDR1 is SGHDT and CDR2 is YYEEEE. There are 15 residues in the CDR3. CDR3 nucleotide sequence: TGTGCCAGCAGCTCTCTTGACCGGGAGAACACTGAAGCTTTCTTT. As protein: CASSSLDRENTEAFF.

The chain has TRBV5-6 and TRBJ2-7, with 9 bases identical to TRBD1. The assigned J gene may be wrong: the sequence end matches TRBJ2-5 better. The CDR3 length is 15 residues. Germline V gene sequence: CDR1 SGHDT, CDR2 YYEEEE. In nucleotides, the CDR3 is TGTGCCAGCAGCTTGGATTGGGGGACAGGGAAGACCCAGTACTTC. Translated: CASSLDWGTGKTQYF.

Concerning this clonotype itself: A much larger clone lies a single base off, so this may be a read error. V usage is TRBV9 and J usage is TRBJ2-1, with D possibly TRBD1 on 6 matching bases. Trimming left V 4 bases short and J 8 bases short, with 16 bases between. Looked up from germline, CDR1 is SGDLS and CDR2 is YYNGEE. The CDR3 extends over 14 amino acids. CDR3 residues: CASSRDTGVDEQFF. CDR3 sequence (DNA): TGTGCCAGCAGCAGGGACACCGGGGTGGATGAGCAGTTCTTC.

This chain joins TRBV28 and TRBJ2-7, with D tentatively TRBD1 (5 bases). V lost 7 bases, J lost 2 bases, and 9 bases lay in between. Germline V gives CDR1 MDHEN, CDR2 SYDVKM. The CDR3 has 12 amino acids. CDR3 bases: TGTGCCAGCACGGCAGGGACCTACGAGCAGTACTTC. Encoded protein: CASTAGTYEQYF.

This clonotype was recorded at least ten times. The chain is built from TRBV10-3 and TRBJ2-7; D ambiguous. V was clipped by 4 bases and J by 2 bases, with 9 bases between them. CDR3 length equals 13 residues. Germline V gives CDR1 ENHRY, CDR2 SYGVKD. Here the CDR3 DNA reads TGTGCCATCAGTGCGGGCAGAACCTACGAGCAGTACTTC. The encoded protein is CAISAGRTYEQYF.

This clonotype was seen only a few times. The chain joins TRBV29-1 to TRBJ1-4; D might be TRBD1 (5 bases). Germline CDR1 SQVTM, CDR2 ANQGSEA. With 6 bases removed from V and 3 bases from J, the gap between germline ends came to 11 bases. This CDR3 has 13 amino acids. CDR3 coding DNA: TGCAGCGTCGGGGACGGCTCTAATGAAAAACTGTTTTTT. This translates into CSVGDGSNEKLFF.

This clonotype was seen at least ten times. This chain joins TRBV28 and TRBJ2-7, with 8 bases that match TRBD1. CDR3 length equals 16 residues. With V trimmed by 5 bases and J by 5 bases, 14 bases remained unmatched. CDR1 and CDR2 from the germline V gene are MDHEN and SYDVKM. The CDR3 here is CASSPSGQGALHEQYF. CDR3 sequence (DNA): TGTGCCAGCAGTCCCTCCGGACAGGGTGCTCTCCACGAGCAGTACTTC. Supplemented by reference TRBV28 and TRBJ2-7, the full variable domain reads DVKVTQSSRYLVKRTGEKVFLECVQDMDHENMFWYRQDPGLGLRLIYFSYDVKMKEKGDIPEGYSVSREKKERFSLILESASTNQTSMYLCASSPSGQGALHEQYFGPGTRLTVT.